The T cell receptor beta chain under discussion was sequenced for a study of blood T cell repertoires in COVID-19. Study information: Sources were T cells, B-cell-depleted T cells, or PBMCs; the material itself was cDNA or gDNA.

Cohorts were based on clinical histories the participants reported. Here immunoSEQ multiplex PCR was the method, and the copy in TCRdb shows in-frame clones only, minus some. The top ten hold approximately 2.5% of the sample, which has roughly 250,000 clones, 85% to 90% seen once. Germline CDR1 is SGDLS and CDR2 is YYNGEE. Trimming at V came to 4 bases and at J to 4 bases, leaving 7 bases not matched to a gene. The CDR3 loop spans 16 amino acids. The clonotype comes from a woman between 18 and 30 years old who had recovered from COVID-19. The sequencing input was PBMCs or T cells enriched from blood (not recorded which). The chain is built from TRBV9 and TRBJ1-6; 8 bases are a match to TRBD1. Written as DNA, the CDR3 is TGTGCCAGCAGCTTTGGACAGGGTGATTATAATTCACCCCTCCACTTT. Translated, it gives CASSFGQGDYNSPLHF.